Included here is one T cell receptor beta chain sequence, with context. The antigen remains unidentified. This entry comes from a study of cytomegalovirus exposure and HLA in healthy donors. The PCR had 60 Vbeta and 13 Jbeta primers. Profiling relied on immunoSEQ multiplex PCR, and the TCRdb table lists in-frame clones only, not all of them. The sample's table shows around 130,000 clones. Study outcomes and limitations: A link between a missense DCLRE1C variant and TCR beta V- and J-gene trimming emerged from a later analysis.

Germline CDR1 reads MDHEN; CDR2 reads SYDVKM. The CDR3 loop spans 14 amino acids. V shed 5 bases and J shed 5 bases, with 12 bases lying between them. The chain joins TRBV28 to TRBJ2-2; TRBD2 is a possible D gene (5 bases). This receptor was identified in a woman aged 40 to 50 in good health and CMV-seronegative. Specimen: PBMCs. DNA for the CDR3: TGTGCCAGCAGTCCCTCAACTAGGACCGGGGAGCTGTTTTTT. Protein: CASSPSTRTGELFF.